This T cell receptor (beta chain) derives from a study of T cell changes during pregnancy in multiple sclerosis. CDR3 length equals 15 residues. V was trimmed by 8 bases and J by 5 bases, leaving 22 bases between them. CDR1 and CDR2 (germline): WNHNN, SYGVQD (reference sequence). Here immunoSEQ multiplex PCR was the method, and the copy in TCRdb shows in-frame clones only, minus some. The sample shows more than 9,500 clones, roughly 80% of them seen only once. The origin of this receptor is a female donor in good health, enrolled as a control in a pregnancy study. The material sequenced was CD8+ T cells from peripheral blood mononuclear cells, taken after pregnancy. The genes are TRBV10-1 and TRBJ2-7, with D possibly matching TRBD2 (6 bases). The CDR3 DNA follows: TGCGCCAGCTGCCAGGGAGGTTTCCCGGGAGACGAGCAGTACTTC. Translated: CASCQGGFPGDEQYF.